The T cell receptor (beta chain) described here comes from a study of blood T cell repertoires in COVID-19. In the authors' methods: Nucleated cell number was recorded as an estimate derived from reference gene primer amplification. Libraries were prepared by immunoSEQ multiplex PCR; TCRdb keeps only in-frame clonotypes and omits some of them. V and J calls plus clone size are reproduced from that table; the DNA served to infer D and trimming. The sample has around 330,000 clones; 85% are singletons. Cohorts were determined from participant-reported clinical history. This clone turned up a few times. Germline CDR1 is SQVTM and CDR2 is ANQGSEA. Germline trimming cut 7 bases from V and 6 bases from J; bases unmatched to any gene: 8. The CDR3 sequence is 12 residues long.

The chain is built from TRBV29-1 and TRBJ1-2; TRBD1 aligns across 7 bases. This clonotype was sampled from a woman in her thirties who had been exposed to COVID-19. The sequencing sample was made of PBMCs or T cells enriched from blood (not recorded which). This CDR3 is CSAYTGVHGYTF. CDR3 coding DNA: TGCAGCGCGTACACAGGGGTACATGGCTACACCTTC.